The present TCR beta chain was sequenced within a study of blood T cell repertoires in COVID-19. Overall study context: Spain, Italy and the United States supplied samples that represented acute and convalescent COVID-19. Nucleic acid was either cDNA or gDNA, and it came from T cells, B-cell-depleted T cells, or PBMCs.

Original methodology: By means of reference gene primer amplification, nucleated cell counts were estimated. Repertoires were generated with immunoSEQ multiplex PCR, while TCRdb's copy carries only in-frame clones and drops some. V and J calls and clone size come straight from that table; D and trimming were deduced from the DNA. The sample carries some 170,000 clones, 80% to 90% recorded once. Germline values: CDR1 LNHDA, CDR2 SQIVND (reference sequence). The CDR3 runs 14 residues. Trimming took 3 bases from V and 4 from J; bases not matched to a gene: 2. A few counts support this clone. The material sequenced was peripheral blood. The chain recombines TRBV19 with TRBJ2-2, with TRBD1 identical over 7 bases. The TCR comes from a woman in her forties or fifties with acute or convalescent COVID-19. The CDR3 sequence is CASSMGQTTGELFF. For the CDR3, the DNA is TGTGCCAGTAGTATGGGACAGACCACCGGGGAGCTGTTTTTT. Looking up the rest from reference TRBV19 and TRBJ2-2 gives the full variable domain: DGGITQSPKYLFRKEGQNVTLSCEQNLNHDAMYWYRQDPGQGLRLIYYSQIVNDFQKGDIAEGYSVSREKKESFPLTVTSAQKNPTAFYLCASSMGQTTGELFFGEGSRLTVL.